Here is one TCR beta chain with its context. Its target antigen remains unknown. Base qualities are not at hand, and no much larger clone is one base apart. Taken from the germline V gene (reference sequence), the CDR1 and CDR2 loops are MNHNY and SVGAGI. V gives up 2 bases and J gives up 3 bases, and the segment between their germline ends measures 11 bases. From cysteine to phenylalanine, the CDR3 is 15 amino acids long. Only the CDR3 portion is preserved as DNA: 45 bases, with reading frame beginning at the first base. This sample was taken from a study of OX40 agonist ivuxolimab in advanced cancers. Some background on the complete study: Ivuxolimab was a fully human IgG2 agonistic monoclonal antibody targeting the costimulatory receptor OX40 (CD134). Intravenous ivuxolimab was administered to patients every 2 weeks at six dose levels: 0.01, 0.1, 0.3, 1.5, 3 and 10 mg/kg. Among the 52 dose-escalation patients, some 19 had hepatocellular carcinoma, 15 or so melanoma, 9 renal cell carcinoma and 9 head and neck cancer. In the dose-escalation cohort, roughly 80% of patients were male, and the mean age was approximately 64 years, with a range of roughly 20 to 80. Prior anti-PD-1, anti-PD-L1 or anti-CTLA-4 therapy was permitted, and about two fifths of dose-escalation patients had received checkpoint inhibitors. Partial responses were achieved by three dose-escalation patients, of whom one had hepatocellular carcinoma and two had cutaneous melanoma. The purpose of peripheral TCRbeta sequencing was to test whether ivuxolimab changed TCR sequence diversity and led to clonal T-cell expansion. The paper describes the monotherapy dose-escalation part (N of about 54 patients) of the phase I trial of ivuxolimab. Points the paper makes about the study in general: After ivuxolimab, more expanded clones were found on average in CD8+ T cells than in CD4+ T cells. In partial responders in the 0.1-3.0 mg/kg groups, normalized peripheral clonal expansion was found to be among the lowest, especially among CD8+ T cells. The antigen specificity of the peripheral T cells that underwent clonal expansion was not determined. Low levels of normalized T-cell clonal expansion were also seen in some nonresponding patients. At doses of 0.1 to 3.0 mg/kg, clonal expansion of both CD4+ and CD8+ T cells in blood was seen between baseline and week 6.

For sequencing of the TCRbeta CDR3 region, genomic DNA was extracted from the sorted cells. The immunoSEQ Assay was used for sequencing of TCRbeta CDR3 regions. The source is immuneACCESS, and TCRdb retained only in-frame sequences with V and J called. Part of the clones is not carried over; for the studies checked, unresolved V genes explain less than half of this, and the remainder is unexplained. The table for this sample lists some 74,000 clones; approximately 92% of them were counted only once. More than 5.5% of the sample belongs to the ten largest clones. Patients with a history of autoimmune disease or receiving systemic immunosuppression were excluded from the trial. Peripheral blood for TCR sequencing was collected from all dose cohorts at baseline, on cycle 4 day 1, and on cycle 7 day 1. The samples were drawn from a first-in-human, open-label, multicenter phase I dose-escalation trial of ivuxolimab. Adults with locally advanced or metastatic melanoma, renal cell, hepatocellular, or head and neck squamous cell carcinoma were enrolled in the trial. CD4+ and CD8+ T cells were sorted separately from peripheral blood before TCR sequencing.

The rearranged segments are TRBV6-6 and TRBJ1-5; the D gene is possibly TRBD1, with 6 bases matching. Sequencing was performed on CD4+ or CD8+ T cells sorted from blood, taken in a trial of the OX40 agonist ivuxolimab. This TCR came from an adult with an advanced solid tumor such as melanoma, head and neck, liver or kidney cancer. The sequence in DNA is TGTGCCAGCAGTTACATGGGGGCCCCCAATCAGCCCCAGCATTTT. Translated, it gives CASSYMGAPNQPQHF.